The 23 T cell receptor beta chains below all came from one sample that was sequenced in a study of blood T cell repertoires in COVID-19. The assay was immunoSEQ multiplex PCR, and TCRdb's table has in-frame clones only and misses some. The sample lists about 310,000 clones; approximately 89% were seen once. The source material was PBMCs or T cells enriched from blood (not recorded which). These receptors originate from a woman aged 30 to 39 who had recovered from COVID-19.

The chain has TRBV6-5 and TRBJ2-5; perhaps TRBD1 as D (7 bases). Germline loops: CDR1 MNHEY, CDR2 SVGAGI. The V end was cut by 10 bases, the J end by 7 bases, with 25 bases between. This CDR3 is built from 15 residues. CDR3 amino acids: CATETRGAWVGTQYF. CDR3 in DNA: TGTGCCACAGAGACCAGGGGGGCGTGGGTTGGGACCCAGTACTTC.

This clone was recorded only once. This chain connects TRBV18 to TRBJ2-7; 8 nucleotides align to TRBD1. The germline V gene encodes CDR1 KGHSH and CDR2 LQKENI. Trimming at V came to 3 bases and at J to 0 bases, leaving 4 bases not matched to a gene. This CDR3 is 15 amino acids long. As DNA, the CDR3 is TGTGCCAGCTCACCTCGGACAGGGAGCTCCTACGAGCAGTACTTC. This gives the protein CASSPRTGSSYEQYF.

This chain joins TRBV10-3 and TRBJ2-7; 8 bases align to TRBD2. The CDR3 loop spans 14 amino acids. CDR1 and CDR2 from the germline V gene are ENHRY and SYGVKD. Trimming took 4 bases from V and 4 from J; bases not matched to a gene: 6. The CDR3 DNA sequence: TGTGCCATCAGTGGGGCGGGAGGCCCGTACGAGCAGTACTTC. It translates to CAISGAGGPYEQYF.

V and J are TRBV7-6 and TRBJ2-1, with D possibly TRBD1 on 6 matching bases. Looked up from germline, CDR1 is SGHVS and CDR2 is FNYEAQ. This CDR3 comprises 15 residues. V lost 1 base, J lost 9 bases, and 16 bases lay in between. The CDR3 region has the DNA TGTGCCAGCAGCTTAGAACAGGGTGGGTTCGTTGAGCAGTTCTTC. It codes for CASSLEQGGFVEQFF.

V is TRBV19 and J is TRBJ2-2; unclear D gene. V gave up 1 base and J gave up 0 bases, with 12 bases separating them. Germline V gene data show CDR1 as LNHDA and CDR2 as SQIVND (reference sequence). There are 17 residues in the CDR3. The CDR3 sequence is CASSIGVKNANTGELFF. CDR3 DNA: TGTGCCAGTAGTATAGGAGTTAAAAACGCGAACACCGGGGAGCTGTTTTTT. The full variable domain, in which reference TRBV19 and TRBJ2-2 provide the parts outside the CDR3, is DGGITQSPKYLFRKEGQNVTLSCEQNLNHDAMYWYRQDPGQGLRLIYYSQIVNDFQKGDIAEGYSVSREKKESFPLTVTSAQKNPTAFYLCASSIGVKNANTGELFFGEGSRLTVL.

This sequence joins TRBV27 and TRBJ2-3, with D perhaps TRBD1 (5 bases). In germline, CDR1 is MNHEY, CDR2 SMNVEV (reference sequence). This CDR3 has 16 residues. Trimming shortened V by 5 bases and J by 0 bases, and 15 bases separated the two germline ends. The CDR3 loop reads CASSRRVNISTDTQYF. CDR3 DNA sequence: TGTGCCAGCAGTCGCAGGGTTAATATTAGCACAGATACGCAGTATTTT.

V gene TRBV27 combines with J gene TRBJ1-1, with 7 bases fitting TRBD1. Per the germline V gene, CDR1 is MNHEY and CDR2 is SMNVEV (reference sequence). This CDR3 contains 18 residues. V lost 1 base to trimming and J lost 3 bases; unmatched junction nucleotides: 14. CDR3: CASSLFATGRLRDTEAFF. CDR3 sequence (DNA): TGTGCCAGCAGTTTATTCGCGACAGGGCGTCTAAGGGACACTGAAGCTTTCTTT.

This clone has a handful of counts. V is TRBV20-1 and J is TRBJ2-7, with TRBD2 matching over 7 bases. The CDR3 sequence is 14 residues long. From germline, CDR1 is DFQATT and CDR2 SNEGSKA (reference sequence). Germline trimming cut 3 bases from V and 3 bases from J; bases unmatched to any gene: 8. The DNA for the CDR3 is TGCAGTGCTAGTGGGGGACTAATAATCTACGAGCAGTACTTC. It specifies CSASGGLIIYEQYF.

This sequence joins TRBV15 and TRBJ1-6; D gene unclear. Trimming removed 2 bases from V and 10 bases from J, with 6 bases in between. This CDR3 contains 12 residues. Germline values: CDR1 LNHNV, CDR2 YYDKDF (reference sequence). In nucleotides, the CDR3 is TGTGCCACCAGCAGATACGGGTCACCCCTCCACTTT. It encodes CATSRYGSPLHF.

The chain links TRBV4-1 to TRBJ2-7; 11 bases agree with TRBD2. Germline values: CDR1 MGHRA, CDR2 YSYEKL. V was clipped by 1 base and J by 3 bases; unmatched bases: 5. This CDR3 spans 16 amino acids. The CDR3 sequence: CASSQAMTSGIYEQYF. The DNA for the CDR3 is TGCGCCAGCAGCCAAGCTATGACTAGCGGGATCTACGAGCAGTACTTC.

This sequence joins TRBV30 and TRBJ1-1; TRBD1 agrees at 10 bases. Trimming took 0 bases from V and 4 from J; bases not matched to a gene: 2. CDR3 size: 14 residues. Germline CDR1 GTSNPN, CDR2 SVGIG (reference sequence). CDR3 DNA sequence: TGTGCCTGGAGTGTACGGGACAGGGGCACTGAAGCTTTCTTT. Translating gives CAWSVRDRGTEAFF.

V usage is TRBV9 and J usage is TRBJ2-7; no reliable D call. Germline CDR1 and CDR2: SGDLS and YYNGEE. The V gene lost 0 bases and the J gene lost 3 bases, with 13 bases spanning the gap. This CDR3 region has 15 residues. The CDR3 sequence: CASSVAPSGYYEQYF. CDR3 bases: TGTGCCAGCAGCGTAGCCCCCTCCGGGTACTACGAGCAGTACTTC.

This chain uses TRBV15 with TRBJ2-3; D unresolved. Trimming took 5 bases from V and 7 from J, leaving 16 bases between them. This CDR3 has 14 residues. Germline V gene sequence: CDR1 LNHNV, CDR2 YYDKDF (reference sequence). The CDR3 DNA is TGTGCCACCAGCCCACGGAAACAGTTTTATACGCAGTATTTT. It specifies CATSPRKQFYTQYF. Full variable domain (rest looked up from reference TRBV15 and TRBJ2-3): DAMVIQNPRYQVTQFGKPVTLSCSQTLNHNVMYWYQQKSSQAPKLLFHYYDKDFNNEADTPDNFQSRRPNTSFCFLDIRSPGLGDTAMYLCATSPRKQFYTQYFGPGTRLTVL.

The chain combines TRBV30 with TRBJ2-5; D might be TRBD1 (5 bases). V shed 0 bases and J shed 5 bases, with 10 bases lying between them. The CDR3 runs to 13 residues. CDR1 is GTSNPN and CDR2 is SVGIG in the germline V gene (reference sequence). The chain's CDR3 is CAWSVSGSETQYF. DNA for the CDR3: TGTGCCTGGAGTGTATCAGGGTCGGAGACCCAGTACTTC.

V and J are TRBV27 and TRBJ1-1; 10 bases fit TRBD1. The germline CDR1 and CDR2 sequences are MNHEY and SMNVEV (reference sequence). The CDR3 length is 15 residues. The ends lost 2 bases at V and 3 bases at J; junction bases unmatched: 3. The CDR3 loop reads CASSLTTGGDTEAFF. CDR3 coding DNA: TGTGCCAGCAGTTTAACGACAGGGGGCGACACTGAAGCTTTCTTT.

The chain's CDR3 is CASSSGQGREQYF. The CDR3 bases are TGTGCCAGCAGCTCGGGACAGGGGCGGGAGCAGTACTTC. This chain connects TRBV12-1 to TRBJ2-7; the DNA was not used to check the table's D call, TRBD1. TRBV12-1 corresponds to a pseudogene. The CDR3 covers 13 residues.

The CDR3 coding sequence is TGTGCCAGCAGCTTACGAGAGGGGGCTAACTATGGCTACACCTTC. Its translation: CASSLREGANYGYTF. The V and J genes are TRBV11-2 and TRBJ1-2; possibly TRBD1 for D (6 bases). Trimming removed 2 bases at V and 0 bases at J, with 10 bases between. The germline V gene has CDR1 SGHAT and CDR2 FQNNGV. The CDR3 loop spans 15 amino acids.

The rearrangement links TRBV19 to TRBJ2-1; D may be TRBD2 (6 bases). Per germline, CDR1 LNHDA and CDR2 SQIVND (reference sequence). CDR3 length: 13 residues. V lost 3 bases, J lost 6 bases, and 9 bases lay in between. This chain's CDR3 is CASSINGGNEQFF. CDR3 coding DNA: TGTGCCAGTAGTATCAACGGGGGCAATGAGCAGTTCTTC.

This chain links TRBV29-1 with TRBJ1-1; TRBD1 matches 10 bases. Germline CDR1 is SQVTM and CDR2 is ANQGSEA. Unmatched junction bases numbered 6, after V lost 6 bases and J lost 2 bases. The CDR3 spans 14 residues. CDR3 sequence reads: CSVRQGAGNTEAFF. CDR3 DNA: TGCAGCGTCCGACAGGGGGCGGGAAACACTGAAGCTTTCTTT.

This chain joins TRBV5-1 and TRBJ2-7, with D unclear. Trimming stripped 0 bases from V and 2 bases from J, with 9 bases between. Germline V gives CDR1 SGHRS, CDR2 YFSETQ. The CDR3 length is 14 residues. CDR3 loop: CASSLAAVPYEQYF. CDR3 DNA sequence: TGCGCCAGCAGCTTGGCGGCGGTTCCCTACGAGCAGTACTTC.

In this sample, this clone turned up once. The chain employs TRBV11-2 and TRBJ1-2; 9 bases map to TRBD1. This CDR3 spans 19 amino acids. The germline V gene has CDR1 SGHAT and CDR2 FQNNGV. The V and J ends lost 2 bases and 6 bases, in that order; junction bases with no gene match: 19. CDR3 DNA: TGTGCCAGCAGCTTAAACCGCCGGGACAGGGTTTCCCTCTGGAATGGCTACACCTTC. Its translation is CASSLNRRDRVSLWNGYTF.

The CDR3 DNA is TGTGCCAGCAGATGGCAGGGGGACACTGAAGCTTTCTTT. Protein sequence: CASRWQGDTEAFF. V and J are TRBV25-1 and TRBJ1-1; 7 nucleotides line up with TRBD1. The CDR3 is 13 amino acids. The V gene's germline CDR1 is MGHDK and CDR2 SYGVNS. V shed 6 bases and J 3 bases; nucleotides not matched to a gene: 4.

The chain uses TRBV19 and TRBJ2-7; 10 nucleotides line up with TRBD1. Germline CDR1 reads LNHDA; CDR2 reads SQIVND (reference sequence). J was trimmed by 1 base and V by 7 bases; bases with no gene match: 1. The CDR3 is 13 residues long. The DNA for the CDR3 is TGTGCCAGTATGGGACAGGGGTCCTACGAGCAGTACTTC. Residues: CASMGQGSYEQYF. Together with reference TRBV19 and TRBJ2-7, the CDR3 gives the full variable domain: DGGITQSPKYLFRKEGQNVTLSCEQNLNHDAMYWYRQDPGQGLRLIYYSQIVNDFQKGDIAEGYSVSREKKESFPLTVTSAQKNPTAFYLCASMGQGSYEQYFGPGTRLTVT.